This entry describes one TCR beta chain. Its antigen is not identified. This specimen belongs to a study of early T cells in non-severe SARS-CoV-2 infection. Study as a whole: Unpaired chains resulted from sequencing bulk RNA of unsorted whole blood. Findings of the study overall: The study's VDJdb matching favored anti-spike CD8 responses and missed private and CD4 specificities.

In the library, individual cDNA molecules carried attached unique molecular identifiers. TCRdb processed the 5' RACE reads anew with MiXCR; each CDR3 protein has one entry. The sample has 70,000 to 90,000 distinct CDR3 sequences, 12% seen once; the top ten hold more than 3%. V was pared by 4 bases and J by 13 bases, with 10 bases of the junction left unmatched. Germline values: CDR1 SGDLS, CDR2 YYNGEE. The CDR3 runs 14 residues. The sequence came from an adult who was a healthcare worker with PCR-confirmed SARS-CoV-2 infection or an uninfected control (not recorded which). The chain is built from TRBV9 and TRBJ1-6; 8 nucleotides align to TRBD1. What was sequenced was whole blood. The CDR3, as DNA: TGTGCCAGCAGCCCTGGGACAGGCGAGGTCCCCCTCCACTTT. As protein: CASSPGTGEVPLHF.